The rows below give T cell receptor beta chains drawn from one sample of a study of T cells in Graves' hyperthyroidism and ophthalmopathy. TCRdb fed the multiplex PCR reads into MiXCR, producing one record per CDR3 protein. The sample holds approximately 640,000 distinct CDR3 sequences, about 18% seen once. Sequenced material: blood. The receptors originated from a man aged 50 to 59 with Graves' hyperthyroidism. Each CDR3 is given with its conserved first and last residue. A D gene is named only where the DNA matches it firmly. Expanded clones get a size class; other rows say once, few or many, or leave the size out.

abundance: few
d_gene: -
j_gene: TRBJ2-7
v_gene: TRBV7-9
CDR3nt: TGTGCCAGCAGCTTCGTGGGACCGGCCTACGAGCAGTACTTC
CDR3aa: CASSFVGPAYEQYF

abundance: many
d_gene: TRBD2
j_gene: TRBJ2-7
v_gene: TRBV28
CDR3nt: TGTGCCAGCAGTTTGCTAGCGGAAACCTACGAGCAGTACTTC
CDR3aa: CASSLLAETYEQYF

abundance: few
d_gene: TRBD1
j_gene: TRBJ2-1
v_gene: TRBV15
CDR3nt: TGTGCCACCAGCAGCGGACAGGGGGCCTATGAGCAGTTCTTC
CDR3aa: CATSSGQGAYEQFF

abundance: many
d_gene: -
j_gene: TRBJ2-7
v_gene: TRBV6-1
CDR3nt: TGTGCCAGCAGCAACCTTGCCTACGAGCAGTACTTC
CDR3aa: CASSNLAYEQYF

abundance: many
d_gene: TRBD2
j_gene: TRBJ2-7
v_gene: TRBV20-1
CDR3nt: TGCAGTGCTACGGCCGCTAGCGGGAGTGGGGAGCAGTACTTC
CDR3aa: CSATAASGSGEQYF

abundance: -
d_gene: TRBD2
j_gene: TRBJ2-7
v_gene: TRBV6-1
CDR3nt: TGTGCCAGCAATAGGGCGGGAGGTCTCTACGAGCAGTACTTC
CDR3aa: CASNRAGGLYEQYF

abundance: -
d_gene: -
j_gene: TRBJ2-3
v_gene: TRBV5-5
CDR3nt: TGTGCCAGCAGCTTGCCGAGCGGGACAACGACAGATACGCAGTATTTT
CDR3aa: CASSLPSGTTTDTQYF

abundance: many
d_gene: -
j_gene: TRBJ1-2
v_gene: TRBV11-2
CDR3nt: TGTGCCAGCAGCTTCGGGTCAGGGACACATAACTATGGCTACACCTTC
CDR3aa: CASSFGSGTHNYGYTF

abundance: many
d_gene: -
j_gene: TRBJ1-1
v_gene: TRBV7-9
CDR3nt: TGTGCCAGCAGCTCCGGGCCTCAGGCGACTGAAGCTTTCTTT
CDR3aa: CASSSGPQATEAFF

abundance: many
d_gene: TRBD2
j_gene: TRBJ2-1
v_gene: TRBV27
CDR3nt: TGTGCCAGCAGTCCAGGGACTAGCGGTCGAAACAATGAGCAGTTCTTC
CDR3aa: CASSPGTSGRNNEQFF

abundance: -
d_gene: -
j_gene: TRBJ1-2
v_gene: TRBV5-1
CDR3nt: TGTGCCAGCAGCTCGGACGGAAGATATGGCTACACCTTC
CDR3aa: CASSSDGRYGYTF

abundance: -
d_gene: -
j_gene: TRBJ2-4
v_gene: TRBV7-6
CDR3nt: TGTGCCAGCAGCCCATACCCCTTGGGGTCGCTAGCCAAAAACATTCAGTACTTC
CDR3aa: CASSPYPLGSLAKNIQYF

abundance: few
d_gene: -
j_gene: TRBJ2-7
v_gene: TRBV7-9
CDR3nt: TGTGCCAGCAGCTTAGATCTACACTCCTACGAGCAGTACTTC
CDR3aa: CASSLDLHSYEQYF

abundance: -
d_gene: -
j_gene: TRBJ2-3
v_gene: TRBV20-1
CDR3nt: TGCAGTCGGCAGGGGAGCACAGATACGCAGTATTTT
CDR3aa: CSRQGSTDTQYF

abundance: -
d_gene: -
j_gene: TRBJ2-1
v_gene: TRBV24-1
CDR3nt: TGTGCCACCAGTGACGGGTGGCGGGACCTCTACAATGAGCAGTTCTTC
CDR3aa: CATSDGWRDLYNEQFF

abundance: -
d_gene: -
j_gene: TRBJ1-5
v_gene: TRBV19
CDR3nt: TGTGCCAGTAGTATCGGGGCAAGTAGCAATCAGCCCCAGCATTTT
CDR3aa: CASSIGASSNQPQHF

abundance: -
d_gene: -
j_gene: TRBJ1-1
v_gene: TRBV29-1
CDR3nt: TGCAGCGTCTCGGGCGATGAAGCTTTCTTT
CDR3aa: CSVSGDEAFF

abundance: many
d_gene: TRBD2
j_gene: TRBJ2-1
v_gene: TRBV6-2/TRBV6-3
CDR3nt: TGTGCCAGCAGTTACTCGGCCACTAGCGGGAGGTCTCGCAATGAGCAGTTCTTC
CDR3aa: CASSYSATSGRSRNEQFF

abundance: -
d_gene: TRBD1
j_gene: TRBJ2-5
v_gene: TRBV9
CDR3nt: TGTGCCAGCAGCGCTGGACAGGGACCCCGAGAGACCCAGTACTTC
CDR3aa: CASSAGQGPRETQYF

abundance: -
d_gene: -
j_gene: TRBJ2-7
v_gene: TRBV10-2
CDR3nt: TGCGCCAGCAGTATGGACCACTACTACGAGCAGTACTTC
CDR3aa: CASSMDHYYEQYF

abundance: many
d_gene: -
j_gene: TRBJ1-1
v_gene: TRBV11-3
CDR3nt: TGTGCCAGCAGCTTAGTGACAGCCACTGAAGCTTTCTTT
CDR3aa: CASSLVTATEAFF

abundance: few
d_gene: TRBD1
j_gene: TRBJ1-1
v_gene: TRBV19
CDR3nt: TGTGCCAGTAGTATAGAGGACAGGCTGACTGAAGCTTTCTTT
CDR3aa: CASSIEDRLTEAFF

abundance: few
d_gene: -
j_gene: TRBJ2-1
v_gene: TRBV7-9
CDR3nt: TGTGCCAGCAGCCCACTTGGGCCGCCAAATGAGCAGTTCTTC
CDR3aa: CASSPLGPPNEQFF

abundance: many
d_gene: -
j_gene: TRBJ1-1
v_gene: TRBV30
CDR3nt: TGTGCCTGGAGTAACCTAGGGGCTAAGGGCACTGAAGCTTTCTTT
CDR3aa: CAWSNLGAKGTEAFF

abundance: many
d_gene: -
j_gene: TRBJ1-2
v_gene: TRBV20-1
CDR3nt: TGCAGTGCTAGAGGAAGAAGGGGCAACTATGGCTACACCTTC
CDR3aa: CSARGRRGNYGYTF

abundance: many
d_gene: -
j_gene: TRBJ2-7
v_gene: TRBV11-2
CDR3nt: TGTGCCAGCAGCCATGGACGGATCGAGCAGTACTTC
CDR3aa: CASSHGRIEQYF

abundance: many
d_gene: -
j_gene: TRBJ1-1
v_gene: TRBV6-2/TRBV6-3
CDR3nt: TGTGCCAGCAGTACCGGGATTGAAGCTTTCTTT
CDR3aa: CASSTGIEAFF

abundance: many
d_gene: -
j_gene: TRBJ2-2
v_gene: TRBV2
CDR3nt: TGTGCCAGCACTAGACAGAACACCGGGGAGCTGTTTTTT
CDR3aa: CASTRQNTGELFF

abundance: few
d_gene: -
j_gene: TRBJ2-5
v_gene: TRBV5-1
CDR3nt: TGCGCCAGCAGCTTTGGTAGGGCCGGCCAAGAGACCCAGTACTTC
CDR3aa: CASSFGRAGQETQYF

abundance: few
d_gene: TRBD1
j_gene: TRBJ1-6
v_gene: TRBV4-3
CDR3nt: TGCGCCAGCAGCCGCGGACAGGGTAATGGGGATTCACCCCTCCACTTT
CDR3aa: CASSRGQGNGDSPLHF

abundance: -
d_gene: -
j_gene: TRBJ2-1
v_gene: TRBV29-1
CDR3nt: TGCAGCGTTGAACTAGCTCCCAATGAGCAGTTCTTC
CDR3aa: CSVELAPNEQFF

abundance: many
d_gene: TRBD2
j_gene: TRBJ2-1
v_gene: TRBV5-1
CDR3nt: TGCGCCAGCAGCTTGGCCTTCCAGCGGGAGAACCATGAGCAGTTCTTC
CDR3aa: CASSLAFQRENHEQFF

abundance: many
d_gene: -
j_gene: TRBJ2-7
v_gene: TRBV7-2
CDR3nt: TGTGCCAGCAGCCGACAGTTCTCCTACGAGCAGTACTTC
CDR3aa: CASSRQFSYEQYF

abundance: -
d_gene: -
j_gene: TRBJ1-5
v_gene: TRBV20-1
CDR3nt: TGCAGTGCTAGAGATTTTTCGGCAGGCAATCAGCCCCAGCATTTT
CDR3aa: CSARDFSAGNQPQHF

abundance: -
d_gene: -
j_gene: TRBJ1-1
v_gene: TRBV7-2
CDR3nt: TGTGCCAGCAGCTTTAATTACGCCGGAGTGGGGGGTAAAGCTTTCTTT
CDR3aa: CASSFNYAGVGGKAFF

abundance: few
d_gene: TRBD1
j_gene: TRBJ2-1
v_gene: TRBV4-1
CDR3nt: TGCGCCAGCAGCCAGGTAGGGACAGCCAATGAGCAGTTCTTC
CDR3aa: CASSQVGTANEQFF

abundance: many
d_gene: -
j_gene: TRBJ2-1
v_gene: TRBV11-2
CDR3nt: TGTGCCAGCAGCTTCGAGCCAAGGAATGAGCAGTTCTTC
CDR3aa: CASSFEPRNEQFF

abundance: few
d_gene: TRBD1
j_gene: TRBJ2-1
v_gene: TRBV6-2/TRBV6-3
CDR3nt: TGTGCCAGCAGGGCCGGACAGGGGGAATTTCCAGATGAGCAGTTCTTC
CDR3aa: CASRAGQGEFPDEQFF

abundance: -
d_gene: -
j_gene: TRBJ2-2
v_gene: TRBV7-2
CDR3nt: TGTGCCAGCAGCTTAGTCCCCAGTCAGAACACCGGGGAGCTGTTTTTT
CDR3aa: CASSLVPSQNTGELFF

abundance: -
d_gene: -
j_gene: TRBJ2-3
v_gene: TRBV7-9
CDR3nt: TGTGCCAGCAGCGCCCGGCGGCAGGGTACAGATACGCAGTATTTT
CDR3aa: CASSARRQGTDTQYF

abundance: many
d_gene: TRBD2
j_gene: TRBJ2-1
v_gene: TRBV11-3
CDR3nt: TGTGCCAGCAGCTTAGGTGGCCGGACTAGCGGGAGATTTGAGCAGTTCTTC
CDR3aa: CASSLGGRTSGRFEQFF

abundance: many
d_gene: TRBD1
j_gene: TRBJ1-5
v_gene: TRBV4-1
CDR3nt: TGCGCCAGCAGCCAGGGGACAGGGACGAGCAATCAGCCCCAGCATTTT
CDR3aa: CASSQGTGTSNQPQHF

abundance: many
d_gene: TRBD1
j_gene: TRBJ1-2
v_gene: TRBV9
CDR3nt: TGTGCCAGCAGCGTAGGGGGACAGGCTAACTATGGCTACACCTTC
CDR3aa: CASSVGGQANYGYTF

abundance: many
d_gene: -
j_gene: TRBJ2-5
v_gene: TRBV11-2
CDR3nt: TGTGCCAGCAGCTTAGGGCGGATGGACAGATCCCAAGAGACCCAGTACTTC
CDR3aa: CASSLGRMDRSQETQYF

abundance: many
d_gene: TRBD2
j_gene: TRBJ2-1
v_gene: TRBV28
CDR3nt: TGTGCCAGCACCCTTAGCGGGAGGGCCAATGAGCAGTTCTTC
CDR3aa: CASTLSGRANEQFF